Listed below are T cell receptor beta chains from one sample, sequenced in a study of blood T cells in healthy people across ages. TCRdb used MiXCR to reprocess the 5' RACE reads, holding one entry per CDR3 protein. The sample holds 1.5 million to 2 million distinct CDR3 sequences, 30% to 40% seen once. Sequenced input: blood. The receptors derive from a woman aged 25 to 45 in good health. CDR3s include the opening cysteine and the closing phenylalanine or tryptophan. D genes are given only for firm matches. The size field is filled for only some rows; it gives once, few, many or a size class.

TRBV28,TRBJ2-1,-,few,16,TGTGCCAGCAGTTCATGGGGCGGAAGCTCCTACAATGAGCAGTTCTTC,CASSSWGGSSYNEQFF
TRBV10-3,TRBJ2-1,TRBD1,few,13,TGTGCCATCAGGATAGGGACAGTTAATGAGCAGTTCTTC,CAIRIGTVNEQFF
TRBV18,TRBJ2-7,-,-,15,TGTGCCAGCTCACCACAGGGAGCGACTTGGTACGAGCAGTACTTC,CASSPQGATWYEQYF
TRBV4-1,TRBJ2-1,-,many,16,TGCGCCAGCAGCCAGCAGGACGGAAGCTCCTACAATGAGCAGTTCTTC,CASSQQDGSSYNEQFF
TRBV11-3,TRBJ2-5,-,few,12,TGTGCCAGCAGCAACAGGGACGAGACCCAGTACTTC,CASSNRDETQYF
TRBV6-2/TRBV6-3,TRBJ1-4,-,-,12,TGTGCCAGTAGTTACCCGGGTATAGAACTGTTTTTT,CASSYPGIELFF
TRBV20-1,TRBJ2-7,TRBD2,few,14,TGCAGTGCTAGGAGGACTAGCGGGAGATACGAGCAGTACTTC,CSARRTSGRYEQYF
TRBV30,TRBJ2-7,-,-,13,TGTGCCTGGAGTGTGATTCACCTTCAGGAGCAGTACTTC,CAWSVIHLQEQYF
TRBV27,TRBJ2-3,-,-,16,TGTGCCAGCAGTCCGTCGGCAGGGGAGGTCCCAGATACGCAGTATTTT,CASSPSAGEVPDTQYF
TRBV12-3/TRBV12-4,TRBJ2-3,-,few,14,TGTGCCAGCAGTTTTTTGGGGGTTGCAGATACGCAGTATTTT,CASSFLGVADTQYF
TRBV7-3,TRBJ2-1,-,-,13,TGTGCCAGCAGCTTAAAAGTCACCAATGAGCAGTTCTTC,CASSLKVTNEQFF
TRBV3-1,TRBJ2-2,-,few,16,TGTGCCAGCAGCCAAGCCCGACTCCTGAACACCGGGGAGCTGTTTTTT,CASSQARLLNTGELFF
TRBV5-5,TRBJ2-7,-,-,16,TGTGCCAGCAGCTTGGTGTTCGGGCAGGGGTGGTACGAGCAGTACTTC,CASSLVFGQGWYEQYF
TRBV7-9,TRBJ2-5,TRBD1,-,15,TGTGCCAGCAGCGCGCCGGGACAGGGTTGGGAGACCCAGTACTTC,CASSAPGQGWETQYF